The 12 T cell receptor beta chains listed next were all sequenced from one sample in a study of blood T cell repertoires in COVID-19. The assay was immunoSEQ multiplex PCR, and TCRdb's table has in-frame clones only and misses some. The sample has approximately 470,000 clones, around 90% seen once; the top ten hold 0.65% to 0.9%. The sequenced material came from PBMCs or T cells enriched from blood (not recorded which). Receptors originate from a woman aged 18 to 35 who had recovered from COVID-19.

The chain links TRBV6-1 to TRBJ1-2; TRBD1 matches 9 bases. The length of the CDR3 is 13 residues. The trim removed 5 bases at V and 6 bases at J, leaving 4 bases unmatched. Germline V CDR1 and CDR2: MNHNS, SASEGT. The CDR3 nucleotides are TGTGCCAGCAGTTTACAGGGGGCGGATGGCTACACCTTC. Its translation is CASSLQGADGYTF.

The chain uses TRBV5-8 and TRBJ2-7; D gene uncertain. Germline CDR1 SGHTS, CDR2 YDEGEE. With 2 bases removed from V and 6 bases from J, the gap between germline ends came to 21 bases. The CDR3 runs to 16 residues. The CDR3 DNA reads TGTGCCAGCAGCTTCCAAGTATGGGCCAAAACCTTCGAGCAGTACTTC. This codes for CASSFQVWAKTFEQYF.

The J gene is TRBJ2-7, the V gene TRBV29-1, with 9 bases that match TRBD1. The CDR3 has 14 amino acids. With V trimmed by 7 bases and J by 0 bases, 7 bases remained unmatched. Germline CDR1 reads SQVTM; CDR2 reads ANQGSEA. CDR3 sequence (DNA): TGCAGCGCCTCCGGGACAGGGCACTCCTACGAGCAGTACTTC. Encoded protein: CSASGTGHSYEQYF.

The chain employs TRBV27 and TRBJ2-4; 7 bases agree with TRBD2. V lost 5 bases to trimming and J lost 6 bases; unmatched junction nucleotides: 13. The CDR3 contains 16 residues. Germline V gene data show CDR1 as MNHEY and CDR2 as SMNVEV (reference sequence). The CDR3 here is CASSPGGYPGGNIQYF. CDR3 nucleotides: TGTGCCAGCAGTCCCGGAGGATATCCGGGGGGAAACATTCAGTACTTC.

The chain couples TRBV5-1 to TRBJ1-1; the D is unclear. CDR3 size: 14 residues. V lost 0 bases, J lost 6 bases, and 12 bases lay in between. Germline loops: CDR1 SGHRS, CDR2 YFSETQ. CDR3 sequence (DNA): TGCGCCAGCAGCTTGGAATACAGAGTATCTGAAGCTTTCTTT. This codes for CASSLEYRVSEAFF. The full variable domain, completed using reference TRBV5-1 and TRBJ1-1, is KAGVTQTPRYLIKTRGQQVTLSCSPISGHRSVSWYQQTPGQGLQFLFEYFSETQRNKGNFPGRFSGRQFSNSRSEMNVSTLELGDSALYLCASSLEYRVSEAFFGQGTRLTVV.

This clone was seen only once. V usage is TRBV2 and J usage is TRBJ2-2; 7 nucleotides align to TRBD1. Trimming removed 10 bases from V and 1 base from J; junction bases left unmatched: 12. CDR1 is SNHLY, CDR2 FYNNEI, per germline. This CDR3 spans 16 amino acids. The CDR3 sequence is CATSIGGQLNTGELFF. In DNA, the CDR3 is TGTGCCACCTCCATAGGGGGACAGCTGAACACCGGGGAGCTGTTTTTT. The full variable domain, rest sourced from reference TRBV2 and TRBJ2-2, is EPEVTQTPSHQVTQMGQEVILRCVPISNHLYFYWYRQILGQKVEFLVSFYNNEISEKSEIFDDQFSVERPDGSNFTLKIRSTKLEDSAMYFCATSIGGQLNTGELFFGEGSRLTVL.

This chain uses TRBV3-1 (or the pseudogene TRBV3-2) with TRBJ2-7, with 8 positions matching TRBD2. Trimming removed 5 bases from V and 3 bases from J; junction bases left unmatched: 9. Germline CDR1 LGHDT, CDR2 YNNKEL (reference sequence). The CDR3 has 15 amino acids. CDR3 residues: CASSTAGDAIYEQYF. The CDR3 DNA reads as TGTGCCAGCAGCACAGCGGGAGATGCCATCTACGAGCAGTACTTC.

The chain uses TRBV29-1 and TRBJ1-1, with TRBD1 matching 10 bases. V dropped 7 bases and J dropped 11; count of bases not matched to a gene: 10. This CDR3 is built from 12 residues. The germline V gene encodes CDR1 SQVTM and CDR2 ANQGSEA. CDR3 region: CSAGQGLRGAFF. CDR3 sequence (DNA): TGCAGCGCGGGACAGGGGTTAAGGGGGGCTTTCTTT. Filled out from reference TRBV29-1 and TRBJ1-1, the complete variable domain reads SAVISQKPSRDICQRGTSLTIQCQVDSQVTMMFWYRQQPGQSLTLIATANQGSEATYESGFVIDKFPISRPNLTFSTLTVSNMSPEDSSIYLCSAGQGLRGAFFGQGTRLTVV.

This clone was counted a few times. This chain uses TRBV9 with TRBJ1-1; weak D call: TRBD1 (5 bases). CDR1 is SGDLS and CDR2 is YYNGEE in the germline V gene. This CDR3 contains 14 residues. The ends were cut back, 0 bases at V and 7 bases at J, with 13 bases in the middle. DNA of the CDR3: TGTGCCAGCAGCGTAGGGCCCCCGGGGGATGAAGCTTTCTTT. It yields the protein CASSVGPPGDEAFF.

This CDR3 reads CASSQERNRGRDGYTF. The CDR3 nucleotides are TGTGCCAGCAGCCAAGAAAGGAACAGGGGGCGAGATGGCTACACCTTC. The V gene is TRBV14, the J gene TRBJ1-2; 9 bases match TRBD1. This CDR3 is built from 16 residues. Germline loops: CDR1 SGHDN, CDR2 FVKESK. Trimming cost V 0 bases and J 6 bases; bases outside gene matches: 8.

The genes are TRBV19 and TRBJ1-4, with D perhaps TRBD1 (6 bases). The V gene's germline CDR1 is LNHDA and CDR2 SQIVND (reference sequence). This CDR3 region has 15 residues. Trimming removed 5 bases at V and 8 bases at J, with 18 bases between. DNA for the CDR3: TGTGCCAGTAGTTTCGGTTGGAGACAGGAAGAAAAACTGTTTTTT. Amino acids: CASSFGWRQEEKLFF.

This chain joins TRBV18 and TRBJ1-3; possible D gene TRBD1, 6 bases. V was pared by 2 bases and J by 0 bases, with 8 bases between. Germline CDR1 reads KGHSH; CDR2 reads LQKENI. The CDR3 spans 15 residues. CDR3: CASSPGGSSGNTIYF. In nucleotides, the CDR3 is TGTGCCAGCTCACCAGGGGGCAGCTCTGGAAACACCATATATTTT.